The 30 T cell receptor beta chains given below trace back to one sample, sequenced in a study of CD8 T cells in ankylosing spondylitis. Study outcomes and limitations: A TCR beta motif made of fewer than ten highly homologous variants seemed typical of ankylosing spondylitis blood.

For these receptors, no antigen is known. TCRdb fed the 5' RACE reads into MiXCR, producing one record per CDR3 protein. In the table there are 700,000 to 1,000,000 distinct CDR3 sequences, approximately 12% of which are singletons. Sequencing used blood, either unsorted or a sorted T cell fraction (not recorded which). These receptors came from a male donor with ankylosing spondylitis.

The CDR3 is CASTLGVWTEAFF. CDR3 nucleotide sequence: TGTGCCAGCACTCTGGGGGTATGGACTGAAGCTTTCTTT. The chain couples TRBV12-3 or TRBV12-4 to TRBJ1-1; a possible D gene is TRBD1 (5 bases). V was trimmed by 7 bases and J by 5 bases, leaving 14 bases between them. The CDR3 is 13 residues long.

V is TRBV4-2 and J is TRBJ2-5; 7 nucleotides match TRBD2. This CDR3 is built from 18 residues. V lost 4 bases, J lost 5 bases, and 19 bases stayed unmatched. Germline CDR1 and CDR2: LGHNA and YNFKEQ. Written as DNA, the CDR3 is TGTGCCAGCAGCCCCCCGGGAACTTCAGCGGGATTAGGGGAGACCCAGTACTTC. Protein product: CASSPPGTSAGLGETQYF.

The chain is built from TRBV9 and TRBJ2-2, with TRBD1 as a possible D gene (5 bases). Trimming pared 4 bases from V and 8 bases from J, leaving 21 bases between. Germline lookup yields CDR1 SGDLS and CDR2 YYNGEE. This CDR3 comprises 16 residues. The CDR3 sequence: CASSLIGASVLGELFF. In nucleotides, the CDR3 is TGTGCCAGCAGCCTTATAGGGGCCTCCGTCCTAGGGGAGCTGTTTTTT.

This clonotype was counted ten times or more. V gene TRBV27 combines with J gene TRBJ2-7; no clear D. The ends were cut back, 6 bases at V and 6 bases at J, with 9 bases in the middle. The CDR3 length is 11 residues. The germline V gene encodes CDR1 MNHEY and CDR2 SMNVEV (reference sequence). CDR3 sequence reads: CASSELGEQYF. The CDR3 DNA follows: TGTGCCAGCAGCGAATTAGGCGAGCAGTACTTC.

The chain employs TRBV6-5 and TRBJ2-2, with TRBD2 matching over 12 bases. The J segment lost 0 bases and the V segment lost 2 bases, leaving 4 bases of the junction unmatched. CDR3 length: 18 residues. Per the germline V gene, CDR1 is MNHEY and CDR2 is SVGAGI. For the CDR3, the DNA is TGTGCCAGCAGTTACCCCCTAGCGGGGGGGGCGAACACCGGGGAGCTGTTTTTT. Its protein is CASSYPLAGGANTGELFF.

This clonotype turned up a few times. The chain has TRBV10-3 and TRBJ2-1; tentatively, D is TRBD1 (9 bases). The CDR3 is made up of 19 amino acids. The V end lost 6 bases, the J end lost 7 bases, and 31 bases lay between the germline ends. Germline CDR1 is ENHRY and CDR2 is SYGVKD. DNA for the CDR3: TGTGCCATCAGGGGACAGGGCCGTTTGGAAAGCGGGAGTAGGAATGAGCAGTTCTTC. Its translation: CAIRGQGRLESGSRNEQFF.

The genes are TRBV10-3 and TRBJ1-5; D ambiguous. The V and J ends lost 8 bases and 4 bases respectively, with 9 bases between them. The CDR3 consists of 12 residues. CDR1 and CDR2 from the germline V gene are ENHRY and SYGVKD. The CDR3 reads CAISQPNQPQHF. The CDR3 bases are TGTGCCATCTCCCAGCCTAATCAGCCCCAGCATTTT.

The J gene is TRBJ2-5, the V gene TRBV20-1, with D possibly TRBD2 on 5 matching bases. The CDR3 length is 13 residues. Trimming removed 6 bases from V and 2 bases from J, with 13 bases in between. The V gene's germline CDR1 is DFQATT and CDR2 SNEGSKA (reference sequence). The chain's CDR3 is CSARRRVQETQYF. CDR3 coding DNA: TGCAGTGCCCGCCGGCGGGTACAAGAGACCCAGTACTTC.

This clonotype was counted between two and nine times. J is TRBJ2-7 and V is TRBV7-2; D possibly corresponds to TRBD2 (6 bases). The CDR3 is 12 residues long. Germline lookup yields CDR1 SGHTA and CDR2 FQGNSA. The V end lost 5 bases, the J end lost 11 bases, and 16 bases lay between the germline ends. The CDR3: CASSPNSGYEYF. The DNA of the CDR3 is TGTGCCAGCAGCCCAAATAGCGGTTATGAGTACTTC.

The CDR3 coding sequence is TGTGCCAGCTCACGACAGATAAACCCCTGGGGACCCGACTATGGCTACACCTTC. It yields the protein CASSRQINPWGPDYGYTF. V usage is TRBV18 and J usage is TRBJ1-2, with D possibly TRBD1 on 5 matching bases. The CDR3 is 18 residues long. CDR1 and CDR2 from the germline V gene are KGHSH and LQKENI. Trimming removed 4 bases at V and 3 bases at J, with 24 bases between.

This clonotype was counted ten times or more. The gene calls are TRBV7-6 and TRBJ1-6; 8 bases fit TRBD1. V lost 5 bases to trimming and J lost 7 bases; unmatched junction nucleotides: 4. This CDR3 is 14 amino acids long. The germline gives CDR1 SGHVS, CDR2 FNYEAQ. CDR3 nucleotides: TGTGCCAGCAGCCCAAGGACAGGGAATTCACCCCTCCACTTT. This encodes CASSPRTGNSPLHF.

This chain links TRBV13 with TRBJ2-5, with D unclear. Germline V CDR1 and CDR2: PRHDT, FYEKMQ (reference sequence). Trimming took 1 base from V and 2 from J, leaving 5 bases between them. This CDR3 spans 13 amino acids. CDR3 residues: CASSLVKQETQYF. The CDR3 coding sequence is TGTGCCAGCAGCTTAGTGAAGCAAGAGACCCAGTACTTC.

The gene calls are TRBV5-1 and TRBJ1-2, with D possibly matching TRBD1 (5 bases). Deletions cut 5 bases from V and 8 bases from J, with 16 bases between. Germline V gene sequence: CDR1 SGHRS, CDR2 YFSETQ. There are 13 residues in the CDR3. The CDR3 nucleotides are TGCGCCAGCAGACCTGGAGGGGCTGGAGGCTACACCTTC. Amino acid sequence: CASRPGGAGGYTF.

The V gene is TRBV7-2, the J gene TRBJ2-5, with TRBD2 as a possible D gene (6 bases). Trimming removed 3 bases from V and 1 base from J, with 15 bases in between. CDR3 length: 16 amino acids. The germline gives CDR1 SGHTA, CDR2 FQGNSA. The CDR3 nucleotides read TGTGCCAGCAGCTTTTTAGCCTCCGGGGGCCAAGAGACCCAGTACTTC. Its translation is CASSFLASGGQETQYF.

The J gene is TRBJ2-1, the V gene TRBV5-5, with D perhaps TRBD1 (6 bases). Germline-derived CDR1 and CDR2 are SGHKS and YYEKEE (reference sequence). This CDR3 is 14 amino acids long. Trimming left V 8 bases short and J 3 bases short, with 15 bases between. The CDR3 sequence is CARSTGHLYNEQFF. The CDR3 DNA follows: TGTGCCAGGAGCACAGGGCACCTCTACAATGAGCAGTTCTTC.

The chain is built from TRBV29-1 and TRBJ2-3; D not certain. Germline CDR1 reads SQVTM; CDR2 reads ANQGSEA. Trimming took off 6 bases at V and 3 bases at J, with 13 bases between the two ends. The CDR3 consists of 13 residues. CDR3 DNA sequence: TGCAGCGTGTTGGGATTAGCTACAGATACGCAGTATTTT. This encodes CSVLGLATDTQYF.

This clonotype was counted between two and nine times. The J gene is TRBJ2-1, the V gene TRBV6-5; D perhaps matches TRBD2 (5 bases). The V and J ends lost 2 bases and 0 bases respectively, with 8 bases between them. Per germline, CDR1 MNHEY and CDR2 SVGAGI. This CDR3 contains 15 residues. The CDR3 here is CASSYQRSSYNEQFF. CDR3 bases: TGTGCCAGCAGTTACCAGCGGAGCTCCTACAATGAGCAGTTCTTC.

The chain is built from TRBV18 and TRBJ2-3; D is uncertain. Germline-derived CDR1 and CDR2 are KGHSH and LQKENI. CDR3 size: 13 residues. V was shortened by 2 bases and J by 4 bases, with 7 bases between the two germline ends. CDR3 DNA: TGTGCCAGCTCACCAGGGCAAGCAGATACGCAGTATTTT. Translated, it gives CASSPGQADTQYF.

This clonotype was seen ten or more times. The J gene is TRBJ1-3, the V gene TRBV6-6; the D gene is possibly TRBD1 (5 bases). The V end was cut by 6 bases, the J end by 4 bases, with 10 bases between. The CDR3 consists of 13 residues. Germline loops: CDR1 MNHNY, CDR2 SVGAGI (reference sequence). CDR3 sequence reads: CASSRDAGNTIYF. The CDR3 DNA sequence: TGTGCCAGCAGCCGGGACGCGGGAAACACCATATATTTT.

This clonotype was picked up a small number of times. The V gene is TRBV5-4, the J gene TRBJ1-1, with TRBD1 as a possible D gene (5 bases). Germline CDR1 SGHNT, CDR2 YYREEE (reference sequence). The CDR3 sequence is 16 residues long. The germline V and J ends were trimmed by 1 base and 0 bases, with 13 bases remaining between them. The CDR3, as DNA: TGTGCCAGCAGCTTGATGGGACTCCAGATGAACACTGAAGCTTTCTTT. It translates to CASSLMGLQMNTEAFF.

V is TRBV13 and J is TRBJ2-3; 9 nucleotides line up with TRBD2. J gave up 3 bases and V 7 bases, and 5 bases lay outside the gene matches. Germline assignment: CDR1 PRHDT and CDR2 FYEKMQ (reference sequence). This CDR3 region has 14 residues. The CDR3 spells CASKRTSVTDTQYF. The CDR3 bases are TGTGCCAGCAAAAGGACTAGCGTAACAGATACGCAGTATTTT.

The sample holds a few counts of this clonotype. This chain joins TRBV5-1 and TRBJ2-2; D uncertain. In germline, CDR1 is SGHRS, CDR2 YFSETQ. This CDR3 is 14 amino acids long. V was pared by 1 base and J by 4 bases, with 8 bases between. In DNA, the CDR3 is TGCGCCAGCAGCTTGCGCTCAGGCACCGGGGAGCTGTTTTTT. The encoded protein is CASSLRSGTGELFF.

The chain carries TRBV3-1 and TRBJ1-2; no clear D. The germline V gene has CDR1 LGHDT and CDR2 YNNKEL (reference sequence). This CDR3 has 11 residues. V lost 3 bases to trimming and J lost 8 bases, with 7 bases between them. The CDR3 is CASSHSQGYTF. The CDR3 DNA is TGTGCCAGCAGCCACTCTCAAGGCTACACCTTC.

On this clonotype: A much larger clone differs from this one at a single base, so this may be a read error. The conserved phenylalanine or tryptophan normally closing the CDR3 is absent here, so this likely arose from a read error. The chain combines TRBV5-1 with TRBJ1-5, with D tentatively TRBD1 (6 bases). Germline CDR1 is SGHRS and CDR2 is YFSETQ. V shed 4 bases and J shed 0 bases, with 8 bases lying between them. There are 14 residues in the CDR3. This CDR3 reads CASSVDSSNQPQHL. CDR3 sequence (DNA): TGCGCCAGCAGCGTGGACAGTAGCAATCAGCCCCAGCATCTT.

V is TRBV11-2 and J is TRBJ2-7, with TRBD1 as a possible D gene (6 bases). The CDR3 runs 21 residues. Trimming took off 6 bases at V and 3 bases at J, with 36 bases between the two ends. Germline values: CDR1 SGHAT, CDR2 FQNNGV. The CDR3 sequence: CASSFRAPTALWTEHFYEQYF. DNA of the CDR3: TGTGCCAGCAGTTTCCGCGCCCCTACGGCACTTTGGACAGAACACTTCTACGAGCAGTACTTC.

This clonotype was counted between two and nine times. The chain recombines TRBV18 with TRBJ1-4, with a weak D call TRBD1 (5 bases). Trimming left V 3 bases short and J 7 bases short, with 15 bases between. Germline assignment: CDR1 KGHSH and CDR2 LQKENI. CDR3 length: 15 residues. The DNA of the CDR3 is TGTGCCAGCTCACCGGGGCCCGGAGGATCTGAAAAACTGTTTTTT. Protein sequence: CASSPGPGGSEKLFF.

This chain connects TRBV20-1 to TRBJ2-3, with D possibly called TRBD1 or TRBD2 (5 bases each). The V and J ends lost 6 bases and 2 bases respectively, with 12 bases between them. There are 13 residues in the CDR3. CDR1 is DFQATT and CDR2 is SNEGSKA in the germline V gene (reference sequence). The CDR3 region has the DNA TGCAGTGCGGGACCCCAATCCACAGATACGCAGTATTTT. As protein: CSAGPQSTDTQYF.

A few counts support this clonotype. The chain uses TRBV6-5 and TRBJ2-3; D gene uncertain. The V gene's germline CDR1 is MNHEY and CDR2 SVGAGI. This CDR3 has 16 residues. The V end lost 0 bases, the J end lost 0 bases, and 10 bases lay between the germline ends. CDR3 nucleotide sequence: TGTGCCAGCAGTTACTCGGGCGTCCTTAGCACAGATACGCAGTATTTT. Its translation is CASSYSGVLSTDTQYF.

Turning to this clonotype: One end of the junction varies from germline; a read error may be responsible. The chain's CDR3 is CASSLNLREETQYF. DNA of the CDR3: TGTGCTAGCAGCTTGAACCTCCGGGAAGAGACCCAGTACTTC. The rearrangement uses TRBV7-7 and TRBJ2-5; D is ambiguous. Per the germline V gene, CDR1 is SSHAT and CDR2 is FNYEAQ (reference sequence). This CDR3 has 14 residues.

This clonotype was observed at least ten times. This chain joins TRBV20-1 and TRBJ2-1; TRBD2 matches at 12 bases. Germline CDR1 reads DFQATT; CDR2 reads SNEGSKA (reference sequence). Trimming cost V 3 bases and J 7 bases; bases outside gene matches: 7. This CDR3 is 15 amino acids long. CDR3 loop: CSASRASGRVNEQFF. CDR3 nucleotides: TGCAGTGCTAGTCGGGCTAGCGGGAGGGTGAATGAGCAGTTCTTC.